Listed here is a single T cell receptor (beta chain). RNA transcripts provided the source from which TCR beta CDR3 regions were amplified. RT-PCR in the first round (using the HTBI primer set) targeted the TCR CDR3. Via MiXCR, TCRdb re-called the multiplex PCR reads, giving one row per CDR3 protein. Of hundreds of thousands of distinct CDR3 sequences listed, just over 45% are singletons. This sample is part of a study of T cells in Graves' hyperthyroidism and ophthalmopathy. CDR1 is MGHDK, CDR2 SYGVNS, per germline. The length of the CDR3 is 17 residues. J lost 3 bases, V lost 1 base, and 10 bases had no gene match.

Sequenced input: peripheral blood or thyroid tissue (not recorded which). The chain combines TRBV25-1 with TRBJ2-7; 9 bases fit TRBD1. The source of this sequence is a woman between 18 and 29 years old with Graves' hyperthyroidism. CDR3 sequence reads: CASSELGTGTAFYEQYF. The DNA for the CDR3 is TGTGCCAGCAGTGAATTAGGGACAGGGACTGCTTTCTACGAGCAGTACTTC.